This T cell receptor beta chain was observed in a study of T cells in Graves' hyperthyroidism and ophthalmopathy. Study-wide results and limits: Ophthalmopathy was predicted by the model a median of roughly 6 months ahead of onset.

Ten or more counts support this clonotype. Its cognate antigen is unknown. The TCR beta CDR3 regions underwent amplification using RNA transcripts as the source. First-round RT-PCR targeting the TCR CDR3 was performed with the HTBI primer set. TCRdb re-called the multiplex PCR reads with MiXCR, one entry per CDR3 protein. Counted here are more than 300,000 distinct CDR3 sequences, roughly 15% occurring once; the ten biggest clones make up 30% to 35%. Sequencing was performed on blood. The sequence derives from a woman aged 25 to 39 with Graves' hyperthyroidism that later progressed to Graves' ophthalmopathy.

The CDR3: CASSLSLGGEQYF. DNA of the CDR3: TGTGCCAGCAGCCTAAGTTTGGGCGGGGAGCAGTACTTC. The V gene is TRBV11-2, the J gene TRBJ2-7; possibly TRBD2 for D (5 bases). The CDR3 has 13 amino acids. CDR1 and CDR2 from the germline V gene are SGHAT and FQNNGV. V was cut by 5 bases and J by 7 bases, with 15 bases left in between.